These 19 T cell receptor beta chains share one sample of origin, sequenced in a study of response to subunit inactivated influenza vaccine. MiXCR was run by TCRdb on the RT-PCR reads, yielding one entry per CDR3 protein. The repertoire holds under 550,000 distinct CDR3 sequences, 7.2% seen once, with around 13% in the top ten. The sequenced sample was PBMCs from blood, obtained around 2 years after vaccination. These TCRs come from a man in his fifties or sixties who received an inactivated influenza vaccine.

This sequence joins TRBV7-2 and TRBJ2-1; the D call may be TRBD1 or TRBD2 (5 bases each). V shed 5 bases and J shed 10 bases, with 21 bases lying between them. Germline CDR1 is SGHTA and CDR2 is FQGNSA. The length of the CDR3 is 15 residues. The CDR3 reads CASSIYGTGPLEQFF. DNA for the CDR3: TGTGCCAGCAGCATCTACGGGACCGGGCCTTTGGAGCAGTTCTTC.

This clonotype was observed at least ten times. This chain uses TRBV6-2 or TRBV6-3 with TRBJ1-2; D is unresolved. CDR1 and CDR2 (germline): MNHEY, SVGEGT. The CDR3 runs to 11 residues. V lost 5 bases and J 8 bases, leaving 9 bases between the germline ends. The CDR3 sequence is CASSNLRGYTF. The CDR3 DNA reads TGTGCCAGCAGTAACCTTAGGGGCTACACCTTC.

Only a few counts were recorded for this clonotype. The CDR3 loop is CAWTRQSGTEAFF. The DNA for the CDR3 is TGTGCCTGGACACGACAGTCGGGTACTGAAGCTTTCTTT. J is TRBJ1-1 and V is TRBV30; D perhaps matches TRBD1 (5 bases). Germline values: CDR1 GTSNPN, CDR2 SVGIG (reference sequence). CDR3 length: 13 amino acids. V was trimmed by 4 bases and J by 5 bases, leaving 14 bases between them. Full variable domain (rest looked up from reference TRBV30 and TRBJ1-1): SQTIHQWPATLVQPVGSPLSLECTVEGTSNPNLYWYRQAAGRGLQLLFYSVGIGQISSEVPQNLSASRPQDRQFILSSKKLLLSDSGFYLCAWTRQSGTEAFFGQGTRLTVV.

The V call is TRBV6-5, the J call TRBJ2-2; TRBD2 matches 7 bases. This CDR3 is 17 amino acids long. Looked up from germline, CDR1 is MNHEY and CDR2 is SVGAGI. V gave up 2 bases and J gave up 1 base; unmatched junction bases: 7. For the CDR3, the DNA is TGTGCCAGCAGTTACGCCTCCGGGGAGGGGAACACCGGGGAGCTGTTTTTT. It encodes CASSYASGEGNTGELFF.

This clonotype was counted a few times. This chain uses TRBV27 with TRBJ1-1, with 8 bases identical to TRBD1. The germline V gene encodes CDR1 MNHEY and CDR2 SMNVEV (reference sequence). V gave up 4 bases and J gave up 5 bases; unmatched junction bases: 6. This CDR3 contains 14 residues. The DNA for the CDR3 is TGTGCCAGCAGTTCGACAGGGGTTCGGACTGAAGCTTTCTTT. It codes for CASSSTGVRTEAFF.

The CDR3 DNA reads TGTGCCAGTAGTATGGTGGCTCCGCCCCAGCATTTT. Residues: CASSMVAPPQHF. This chain connects TRBV19 to TRBJ1-5; D unresolved. V was pared by 3 bases and J by 9 bases, with 9 bases between. Germline CDR1 is LNHDA and CDR2 is SQIVND (reference sequence). The CDR3 contains 12 residues. Full variable domain (rest looked up from reference TRBV19 and TRBJ1-5): DGGITQSPKYLFRKEGQNVTLSCEQNLNHDAMYWYRQDPGQGLRLIYYSQIVNDFQKGDIAEGYSVSREKKESFPLTVTSAQKNPTAFYLCASSMVAPPQHFGDGTRLSIL.

This clonotype was seen many times. The chain uses TRBV14 and TRBJ2-5; no clear D. The CDR3 contains 14 residues. Trimming shortened V by 2 bases and J by 1 base, and 8 bases separated the two germline ends. CDR1 SGHDN and CDR2 FVKESK come from the germline V gene. For the CDR3, the DNA is TGTGCCAGCAGCCAATTTCCGTCCCAAGAGACCCAGTACTTC. It encodes CASSQFPSQETQYF.

This clonotype was observed a handful of times. The chain has TRBV5-6 and TRBJ1-4; D is possibly TRBD1 (6 bases). Germline V gene sequence: CDR1 SGHDT, CDR2 YYEEEE. This CDR3 is 15 amino acids long. V was cut by 3 bases and J by 10 bases, with 19 bases left in between. The CDR3 region is CASSSWTEAAGKLFF. DNA of the CDR3: TGTGCCAGCAGCTCCTGGACAGAGGCGGCAGGAAAACTGTTTTTT.

This clonotype was seen a handful of times. V is TRBV2 and J is TRBJ2-7, with TRBD2 matching 8 bases. This CDR3 region has 12 residues. Germline trimming cut 6 bases from V and 11 bases from J; bases unmatched to any gene: 9. Germline V gives CDR1 SNHLY, CDR2 FYNNEI. CDR3 sequence: CASSERAGAEYF. CDR3 sequence (DNA): TGTGCCAGCAGCGAACGAGCGGGGGCCGAGTACTTC.

This clonotype showed up just a few times. The chain couples TRBV18 to TRBJ2-7; the D gene is possibly TRBD1 (7 bases). The V gene's germline CDR1 is KGHSH and CDR2 LQKENI. V was shortened by 6 bases and J by 0 bases, with 18 bases between the two germline ends. The CDR3 is 16 amino acids. The CDR3 DNA follows: TGTGCCAGCTCTCGCGGGACAGCCGCCTTCTCCTACGAGCAGTACTTC. Protein sequence: CASSRGTAAFSYEQYF.

This clonotype occurred a few times. This chain uses TRBV6-5 with TRBJ2-7; perhaps TRBD2 as D (7 bases). Germline V gene lookup returns CDR1 MNHEY and CDR2 SVGAGI. V gave up 4 bases and J gave up 1 base, with 14 bases separating them. This CDR3 contains 15 residues. The CDR3 reads CASSSGGGPSYEQYF. CDR3 sequence (DNA): TGTGCCAGCAGTTCGGGGGGCGGGCCATCCTACGAGCAGTACTTC.

A remark on this clonotype: At one end, the junction sequence differs from germline, possibly due to a read error. The V call is TRBV20-1, the J call TRBJ2-7; TRBD2 matches at 9 bases. CDR3 length: 16 amino acids. Germline V gives CDR1 DFQATT, CDR2 SNEGSKA (reference sequence). The CDR3 sequence: CSTRDFLAGFQDEQYF. CDR3 nucleotides: TGCAGTACTAGAGATTTCCTAGCGGGGTTTCAGGACGAGCAGTACTTC.

This clonotype was counted a few times. A read error may explain this, as a much larger clone is one base away. The V and J genes are TRBV7-2 and TRBJ2-7; TRBD2 might be the D (6 bases). The CDR3 runs to 13 residues. Germline V gene data show CDR1 as SGHTA and CDR2 as FQGNSA. The ends were cut back, 5 bases at V and 4 bases at J, with 12 bases in the middle. In DNA form, the CDR3 reads TGTGCCAGCAGCGACCGGGAGAGGTACGAGCAGTACTTC. Residues: CASSDRERYEQYF.

V and J are TRBV5-5 and TRBJ1-4; D ambiguous. Trimming pared 4 bases from V and 4 bases from J, leaving 11 bases between. This CDR3 has 14 residues. The germline V gene has CDR1 SGHKS and CDR2 YYEKEE (reference sequence). CDR3 sequence reads: CASSPESYNEKLFF. The CDR3 DNA follows: TGTGCCAGCAGCCCCGAGAGTTATAATGAAAAACTGTTTTTT.

This clonotype has only a few counts. The chain carries TRBV20-1 and TRBJ1-3; D gene unclear. Germline V gene lookup returns CDR1 DFQATT and CDR2 SNEGSKA (reference sequence). With 4 bases removed from V and 4 bases from J, the gap between germline ends came to 8 bases. The CDR3 has 12 residues. CDR3 nucleotides: TGCAGTGCTACCCGTGACGGAAACACCATATATTTT. It yields the protein CSATRDGNTIYF.

This chain links TRBV5-4 with TRBJ1-1; no clear D gene. Germline V CDR1 and CDR2: SGHNT, YYREEE (reference sequence). V dropped 0 bases and J dropped 0 bases, with 9 bases sitting between them. This CDR3 comprises 15 residues. CDR3 nucleotide sequence: TGTGCCAGCAGCTTGGGTGGCGGATTGAACACTGAAGCTTTCTTT. Amino acids: CASSLGGGLNTEAFF.

This clonotype was recorded many times. As DNA, the CDR3 is TGTGCCAGCAGTAGAAGGCCGGGACAGGGACAGTATGGCTACACCTTC. The encoded protein is CASSRRPGQGQYGYTF. The gene calls are TRBV12-3 or TRBV12-4 and TRBJ1-2, with TRBD1 matching 9 bases. The J segment lost 5 bases and the V segment lost 5 bases, leaving 12 bases of the junction unmatched. CDR3 length equals 16 residues.

The V gene is TRBV7-8, the J gene TRBJ2-5; no firm D call. Trimming took 1 base from V and 4 from J, leaving 10 bases between them. Germline V gene lookup returns CDR1 SGHVS and CDR2 FQNEAQ. The CDR3 totals 14 residues. In DNA form, the CDR3 reads TGTGCCAGCAGCTTAGACGTCCTTGGAGAGACCCAGTACTTC. Translating gives CASSLDVLGETQYF. The full variable domain, rest sourced from reference TRBV7-8 and TRBJ2-5, is GAGVSQSPRYKVAKRGQDVALRCDPISGHVSLFWYQQALGQGPEFLTYFQNEAQLDKSGLPSDRFFAERPEGSVSTLKIQRTQQEDSAVYLCASSLDVLGETQYFGPGTRLLVL.

This clonotype turned up a few times. The chain employs TRBV4-3 and TRBJ2-5; D might be TRBD2 (6 bases). Between the trimmed V and J ends, which lost 0 bases and 3 bases, there was a span of 11 bases. The V gene's germline CDR1 is LGHNA and CDR2 YSLEER. The CDR3 has 15 amino acids. Here the CDR3 reads CASSQERDPKETQYF. DNA of the CDR3: TGCGCCAGCAGCCAAGAGCGGGATCCTAAAGAGACCCAGTACTTC.